The 10 T cell receptor beta chains presented below share a single source sample, sequenced in a study of T cells in localized non-small cell lung cancer. The repertoire was sequenced with immunoSEQ multiplex PCR; TCRdb's copy has only in-frame clones and lacks some. The sample yields about 3,000 clones, around 30% seen once. Material: lung tumor tissue, obtained before any cancer treatment. These receptors originate from a male donor older than 55 with stage I lung adenocarcinoma.

The rearrangement uses TRBV15 and TRBJ2-7; tentative D call: TRBD1 (5 bases). The CDR3 is made up of 14 amino acids. Between the trimmed V and J ends, which lost 1 base and 3 bases, there was a span of 10 bases. Germline loops: CDR1 LNHNV, CDR2 YYDKDF (reference sequence). CDR3 sequence reads: CATSRGFDSYEQYF. The CDR3, as DNA: TGTGCCACCAGCAGAGGATTTGACAGCTACGAGCAGTACTTC.

This clone rates as medium-sized (0.01 to 0.1%). The chain joins TRBV11-3 to TRBJ2-5; a weak D match, TRBD1 (5 bases). The CDR3 contains 14 residues. Germline V CDR1 and CDR2: SGHNT, YENEEA. Trimming left V 5 bases short and J 4 bases short, with 14 bases between. CDR3 coding DNA: TGTGCCAGCAGCATCGGACACAACCGAGAGACCCAGTACTTC. It yields the protein CASSIGHNRETQYF.

This clone showed up just a few times. The chain carries TRBV7-6 and TRBJ2-1; possible D gene TRBD1, 5 bases. The V gene's germline CDR1 is SGHVS and CDR2 FNYEAQ. This CDR3 has 15 amino acids. V was clipped by 5 bases and J by 7 bases, with 18 bases between them. CDR3 in amino acids: CASSQDGVQANEQFF. The CDR3 DNA reads as TGTGCCAGCAGCCAAGATGGAGTACAGGCAAATGAGCAGTTCTTC.

The rearrangement links TRBV19 to TRBJ2-3; 10 bases fit TRBD2. CDR3 length: 14 amino acids. With 4 bases clipped from V and 8 bases from J, the junction kept 6 bases outside the gene matches. CDR1 and CDR2 from the germline V gene are LNHDA and SQIVND (reference sequence). The CDR3 reads CASSSLAGEGTQYF. The CDR3 DNA reads TGTGCCAGTAGTAGCCTAGCGGGGGAAGGTACGCAGTATTTT.

V and J are TRBV5-1 and TRBJ2-3, with TRBD1 as a possible D gene (5 bases). The V gene's germline CDR1 is SGHRS and CDR2 YFSETQ. CDR3 length equals 14 residues. The V gene lost 1 base and the J gene lost 3 bases, with 9 bases spanning the gap. The CDR3 spells CASSLQGRTDTQYF. DNA of the CDR3: TGCGCCAGCAGCTTGCAGGGTCGAACAGATACGCAGTATTTT.

The chain couples TRBV10-2 to TRBJ1-1; D may be TRBD1 (5 bases). Germline V gene lookup returns CDR1 WSHSY and CDR2 SAAADI. This CDR3 is 13 amino acids long. V was clipped by 7 bases and J by 3 bases, with 12 bases between them. The CDR3 here is CASTLQEDTEAFF. CDR3 DNA: TGCGCCAGCACTTTACAGGAGGACACTGAAGCTTTCTTT.

This clone is labeled medium-sized (0.01 to 0.1%). The J gene is TRBJ1-1, the V gene TRBV14; 8 positions agree with TRBD1. This CDR3 is built from 19 residues. J lost 0 bases, V lost 4 bases, and 16 bases had no gene match. Germline CDR1 SGHDN, CDR2 FVKESK. The CDR3: CASSPIGTGGEGMNTEAFF. The DNA of the CDR3 is TGTGCCAGCAGCCCCATAGGAACAGGGGGAGAAGGCATGAACACTGAAGCTTTCTTT.

This clone has a handful of counts. The chain is built from TRBV19 and TRBJ2-3; the D is unclear. Germline V gives CDR1 LNHDA, CDR2 SQIVND (reference sequence). Trimming removed 3 bases from V and 4 bases from J, with 5 bases in between. The CDR3 runs to 12 residues. CDR3 protein: CASSMVADTQYF. DNA of the CDR3: TGTGCCAGTAGTATGGTAGCAGATACGCAGTATTTT.

This clone is classed as medium-sized. V usage is TRBV6-8 and J usage is TRBJ2-1; TRBD2 matches at 13 bases. Unmatched junction bases numbered 2, after V lost 6 bases and J lost 6 bases. CDR3 size: 14 residues. From germline, CDR1 is MNHGY and CDR2 SAAAGT. CDR3: CASSRLAGGNEQFF. The CDR3 coding sequence is TGTGCCAGCAGCCGACTAGCGGGAGGCAATGAGCAGTTCTTC.

This clone showed up just a few times. V gene TRBV23-1 combines with J gene TRBJ1-1; 9 nucleotides agree with TRBD1. TRBV23-1 carries the ORF label, with uncertain function. With V trimmed by 6 bases and J by 8 bases, 7 bases remained unmatched. The CDR3 consists of 13 residues. CDR3 residues: CASSQGQGYEAFF. The CDR3 DNA reads as TGCGCCAGCAGCCAGGGACAGGGTTACGAAGCTTTCTTT.